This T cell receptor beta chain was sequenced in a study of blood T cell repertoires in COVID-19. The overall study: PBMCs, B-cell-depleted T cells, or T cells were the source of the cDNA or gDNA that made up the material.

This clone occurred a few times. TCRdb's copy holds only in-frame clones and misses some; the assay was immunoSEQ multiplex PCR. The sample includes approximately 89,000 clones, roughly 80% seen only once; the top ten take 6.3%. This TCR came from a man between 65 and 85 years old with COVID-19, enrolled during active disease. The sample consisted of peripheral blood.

The CDR3 is CASSPRQRSNEKLFF. The CDR3 DNA sequence: TGTGCCAGCAGTCCTCGACAGAGAAGTAATGAAAAACTGTTTTTT. The rearrangement links TRBV6-5 to TRBJ1-4; D perhaps matches TRBD1 (5 bases). The germline V gene has CDR1 MNHEY and CDR2 SVGAGI. Trimming shortened V by 5 bases and J by 4 bases, and 14 bases separated the two germline ends. The CDR3 is 15 residues long.